The present T cell receptor (beta chain) was sequenced within a study of vaccination and CD4 T cells after COVID-19. As for the study in general: Post-COVID samples had a sampling time that fell a median about 100 days after diagnosis (range 35 to 161).

Cultured CD4+ T cell DNA underwent sequencing with the Oncomine TCR Beta short-read assay. Cultured CD4+ T cells yielded the extracted genomic DNA. TCRdb re-analysed the PCR reads in MiXCR, keeping a single row per CDR3 protein. The data show approximately 15,000 distinct CDR3 sequences, just under 65% seen once. A few counts support this clonotype. No antigen is known for it. Treatment denoted: roughly 10-day PBMC culture with coronavirus spike peptide pools or control peptides (ViraFEST assay). In germline, CDR1 is MNHEY, CDR2 SMNVEV (reference sequence). This CDR3 comprises 14 residues. Trimming left V 2 bases short and J 0 bases short, with 8 bases between.

This rearrangement joins TRBV27 to TRBJ2-7; no definite D call. The sequence was collected from a human donor who had recovered from COVID-19. Sample: CD4+ T cells from blood, cultured in vitro. In DNA form, the CDR3 reads TGTGCCAGCAGTTTACAAGTACACTCCTACGAGCAGTACTTC. It encodes CASSLQVHSYEQYF.